The following is a TCR beta chain sequence with its context. V lost 5 bases and J lost 5, with 13 bases in between. The CDR3 runs 13 residues. Germline CDR1 is SGDLS and CDR2 is YYNGEE. This sample is part of a study of cytomegalovirus exposure and HLA in healthy donors. Vbeta (60) and Jbeta (13) primers were used in the PCR. Data came from immunoSEQ multiplex PCR; TCRdb stores just in-frame clones and leaves some out. The repertoire includes approximately 200,000 clones, around 77% of them detected once, and 1.9% sits in the top ten. The chain couples TRBV9 to TRBJ2-5; D uncertain. This TCR came from a man aged 25 to 40 in good health and CMV-seronegative. Specimen: PBMCs. CDR3 amino acids: CASSTTWSETQYF. CDR3 DNA sequence: TGTGCCAGCAGTACCACTTGGTCCGAGACCCAGTACTTC.